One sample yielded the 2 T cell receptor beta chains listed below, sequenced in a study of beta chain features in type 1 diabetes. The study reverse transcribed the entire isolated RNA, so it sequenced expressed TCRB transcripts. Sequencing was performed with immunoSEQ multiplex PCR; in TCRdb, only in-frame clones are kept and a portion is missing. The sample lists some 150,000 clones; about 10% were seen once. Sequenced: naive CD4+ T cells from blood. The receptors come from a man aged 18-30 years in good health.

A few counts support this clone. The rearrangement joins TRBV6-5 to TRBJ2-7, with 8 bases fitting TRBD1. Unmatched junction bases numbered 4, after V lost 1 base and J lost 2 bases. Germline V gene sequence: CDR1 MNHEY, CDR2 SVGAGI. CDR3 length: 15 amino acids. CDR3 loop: CASSYFRGHTYEQYF. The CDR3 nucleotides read TGTGCCAGCAGTTACTTCAGGGGGCACACCTACGAGCAGTACTTC.

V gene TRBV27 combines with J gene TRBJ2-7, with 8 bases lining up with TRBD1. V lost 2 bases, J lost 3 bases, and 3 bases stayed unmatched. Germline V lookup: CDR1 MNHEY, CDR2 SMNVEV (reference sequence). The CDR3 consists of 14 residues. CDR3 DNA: TGTGCCAGCAGTTTAGTTGGACAGGGCTACGAGCAGTACTTC. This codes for CASSLVGQGYEQYF.